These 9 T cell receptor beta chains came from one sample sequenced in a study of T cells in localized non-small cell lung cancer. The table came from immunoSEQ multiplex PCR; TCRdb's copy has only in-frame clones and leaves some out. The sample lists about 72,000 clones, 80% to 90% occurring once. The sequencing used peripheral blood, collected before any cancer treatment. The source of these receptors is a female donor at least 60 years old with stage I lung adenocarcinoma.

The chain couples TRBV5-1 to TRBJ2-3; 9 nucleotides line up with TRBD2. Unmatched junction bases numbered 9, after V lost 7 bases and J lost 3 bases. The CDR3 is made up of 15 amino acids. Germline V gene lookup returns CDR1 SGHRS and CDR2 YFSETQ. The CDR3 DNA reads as TGCGCCAGCTTCCGCGGGGGGGCGGAAACAGATACGCAGTATTTT. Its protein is CASFRGGAETDTQYF.

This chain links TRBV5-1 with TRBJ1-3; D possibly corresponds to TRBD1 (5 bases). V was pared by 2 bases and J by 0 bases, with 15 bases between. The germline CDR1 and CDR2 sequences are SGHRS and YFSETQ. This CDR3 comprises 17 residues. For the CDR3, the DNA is TGCGCCAGCAGCTTATCCGGGACTGTACTCTCTGGAAACACCATATATTTT. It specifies CASSLSGTVLSGNTIYF.

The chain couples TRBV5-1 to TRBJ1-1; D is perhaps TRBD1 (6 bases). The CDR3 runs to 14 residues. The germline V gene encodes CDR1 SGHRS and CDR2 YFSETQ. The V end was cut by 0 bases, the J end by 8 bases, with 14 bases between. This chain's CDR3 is CASSLDPDSIEAFF. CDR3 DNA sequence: TGCGCCAGCAGCTTGGATCCGGACAGTATAGAAGCTTTCTTT.

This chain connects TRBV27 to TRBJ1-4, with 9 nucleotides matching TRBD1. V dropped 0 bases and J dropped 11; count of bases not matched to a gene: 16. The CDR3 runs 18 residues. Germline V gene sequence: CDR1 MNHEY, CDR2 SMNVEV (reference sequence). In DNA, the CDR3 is TGTGCCAGCAGTTTATCAGGTGTAATGGGGACAGGGTATGGGAAACTGTTTTTT. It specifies CASSLSGVMGTGYGKLFF. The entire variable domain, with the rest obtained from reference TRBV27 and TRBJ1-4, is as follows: EAQVTQNPRYLITVTGKKLTVTCSQNMNHEYMSWYRQDPGLGLRQIYYSMNVEVTDKGDVPEGYKVSRKEKRNFPLILESPSPNQTSLYFCASSLSGVMGTGYGKLFFGSGTQLSVL.

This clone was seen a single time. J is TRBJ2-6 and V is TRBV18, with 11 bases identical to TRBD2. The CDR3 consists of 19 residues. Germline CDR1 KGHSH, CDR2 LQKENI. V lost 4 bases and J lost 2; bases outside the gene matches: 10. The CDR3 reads CASSRGSGGAKAGANVLTF. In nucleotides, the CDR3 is TGTGCCAGCTCACGTGGTAGCGGGGGGGCCAAAGCTGGGGCCAACGTCCTGACTTTC.

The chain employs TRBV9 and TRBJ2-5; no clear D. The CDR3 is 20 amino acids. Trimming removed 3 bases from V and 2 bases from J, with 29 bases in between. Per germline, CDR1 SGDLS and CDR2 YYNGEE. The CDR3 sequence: CASSAGPGFGKGKSQETQYF. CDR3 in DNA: TGTGCCAGCAGCGCCGGACCCGGTTTTGGAAAGGGAAAATCACAAGAGACCCAGTACTTC.

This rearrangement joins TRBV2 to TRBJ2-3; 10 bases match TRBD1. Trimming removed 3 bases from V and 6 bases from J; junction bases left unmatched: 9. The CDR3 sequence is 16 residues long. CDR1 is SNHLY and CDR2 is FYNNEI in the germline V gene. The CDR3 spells CASSERDRGGVDTQYF. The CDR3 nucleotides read TGTGCCAGCAGTGAGCGGGACAGGGGAGGTGTCGATACGCAGTATTTT.

The CDR3 reads CASSKTPGDHQPQHF. The CDR3 DNA reads as TGCGCCAGCAGCAAAACCCCAGGGGACCATCAGCCCCAGCATTTT. The chain joins TRBV5-1 to TRBJ1-5, with D perhaps matching TRBD1 (6 bases). The germline CDR1 and CDR2 sequences are SGHRS and YFSETQ. The V gene lost 4 bases and the J gene lost 5 bases, with 16 bases spanning the gap. The CDR3 length is 15 residues.

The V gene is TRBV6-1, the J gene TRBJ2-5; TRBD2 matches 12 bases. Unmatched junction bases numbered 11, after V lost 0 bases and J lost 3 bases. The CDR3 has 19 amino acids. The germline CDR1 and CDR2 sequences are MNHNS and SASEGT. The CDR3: CASSEALRASGRGKETQYF. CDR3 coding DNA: TGTGCCAGCAGTGAAGCGCTTCGGGCTAGCGGGAGGGGGAAAGAGACCCAGTACTTC.